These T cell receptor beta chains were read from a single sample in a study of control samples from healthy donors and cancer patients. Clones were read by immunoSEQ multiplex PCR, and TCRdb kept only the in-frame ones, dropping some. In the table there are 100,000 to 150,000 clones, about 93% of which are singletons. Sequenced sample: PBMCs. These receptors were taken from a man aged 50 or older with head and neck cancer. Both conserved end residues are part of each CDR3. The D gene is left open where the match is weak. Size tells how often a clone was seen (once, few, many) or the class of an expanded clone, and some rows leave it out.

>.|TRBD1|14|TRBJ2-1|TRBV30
CAWSGGGPLEEQFF
TGTGCCTGGAGTGGAGGGGGCCCTTTAGAAGAGCAGTTCTTC
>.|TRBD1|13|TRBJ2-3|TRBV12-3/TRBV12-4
CASSIDRATTQYF
TGTGCCAGCAGTATCGACAGGGCTACAACGCAGTATTTT
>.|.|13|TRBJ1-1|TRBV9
CASSVGINTEAFF
TGTGCCAGCAGCGTAGGGATTAACACTGAAGCTTTCTTT
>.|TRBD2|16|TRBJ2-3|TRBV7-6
CASSFSGGRYTDTQYF
TGTGCCAGCAGCTTCAGCGGGGGCCGATACACAGATACGCAGTATTTT
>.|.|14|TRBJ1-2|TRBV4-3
CASSQDGEGYGYTF
TGCGCCAGCAGCCAAGATGGGGAGGGCTATGGCTACACCTTC
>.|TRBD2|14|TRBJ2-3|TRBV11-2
CASSSSGARGTQYF
TGTGCCAGCAGCTCTAGCGGGGCCCGGGGGACGCAGTATTTT
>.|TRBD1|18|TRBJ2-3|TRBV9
CASSDLSMAGGNTDTQYF
TGTGCCAGCAGCGACCTCTCTATGGCAGGGGGCAACACAGATACGCAGTATTTT
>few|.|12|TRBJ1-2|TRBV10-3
CAISEFLAGYTF
TGTGCCATCAGTGAGTTCCTTGCTGGCTACACCTTC
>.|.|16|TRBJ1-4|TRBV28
CASSSLGRSVGEKLFF
TGTGCCAGCAGTTCCCTAGGACGGTCTGTTGGGGAAAAACTGTTTTTT
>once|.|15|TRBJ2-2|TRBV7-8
CASSLYQLVSGELFF
TGTGCCAGCAGCTTATACCAACTAGTATCCGGGGAGCTGTTTTTT
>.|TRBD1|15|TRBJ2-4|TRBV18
CASSRDRGMQNIQYF
TGTGCCAGCTCCCGGGACAGGGGGATGCAAAACATTCAGTACTTC
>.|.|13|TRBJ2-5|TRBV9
CASSPPGYETQYF
TGTGCCAGTTCCCCGCCCGGGTACGAGACCCAGTACTTC
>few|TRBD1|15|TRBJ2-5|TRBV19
CASSILGTEQETQYF
TGTGCCAGTAGTATATTGGGGACAGAACAAGAGACCCAGTACTTC
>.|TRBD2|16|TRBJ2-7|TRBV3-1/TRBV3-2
CASSQRPGRGIYEQYF
TGTGCCAGCAGCCAACGCCCTGGGCGGGGGATTTACGAGCAGTACTTC
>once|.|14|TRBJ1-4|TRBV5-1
CASSRDATNEKLFF
TGCGCCAGCAGCCGGGATGCAACTAATGAAAAACTGTTTTTT
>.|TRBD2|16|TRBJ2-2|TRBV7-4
CASSPRTRFLAGELFF
TGTGCCAGCAGCCCCCGGACTAGATTTTTGGCCGGGGAGCTGTTTTTT
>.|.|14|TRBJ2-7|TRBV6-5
CASSKYRDGYEQYF
TGTGCCAGCAGCAAATACCGGGACGGATACGAGCAGTACTTC
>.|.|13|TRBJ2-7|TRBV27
CASSFTGAVEQYF
TGTGCCAGCAGTTTTACGGGGGCTGTCGAGCAGTACTTC
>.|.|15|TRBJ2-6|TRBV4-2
CASSPPPAGANVLTF
TGTGCCAGCAGCCCGCCTCCTGCGGGGGCCAACGTCCTGACTTTC
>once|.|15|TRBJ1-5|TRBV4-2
CASSQEGLANQPQHF
TGTGCCAGCAGCCAAGAAGGACTTGCCAATCAGCCCCAGCATTTT
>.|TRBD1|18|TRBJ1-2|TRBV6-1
CASSDPAGTATGSYGYTF
TGTGCCAGCAGTGACCCGGCCGGGACGGCGACAGGGTCTTATGGCTACACCTTC
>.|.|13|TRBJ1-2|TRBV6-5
CASITLSSWGYTF
TGTGCCAGCATCACTCTGTCCTCTTGGGGCTACACCTTC
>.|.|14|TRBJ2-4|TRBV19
CASSLRGGKNIQYF
TGTGCCAGTAGTTTGAGGGGGGGCAAAAACATTCAGTACTTC
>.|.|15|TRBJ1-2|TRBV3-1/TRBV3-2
CASSQLRDTSYGYTF
TGTGCCAGCAGCCAATTGAGAGACACGTCCTATGGCTACACCTTC
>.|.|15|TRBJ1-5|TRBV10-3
CAISESSQTNQPQHF
TGTGCCATCAGTGAGTCGAGCCAGACCAATCAGCCCCAGCATTTT
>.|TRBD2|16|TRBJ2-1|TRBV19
CASSSTSAGGKDEQFF
TGTGCCAGTAGTTCGACATCAGCGGGGGGCAAGGATGAGCAGTTCTTC
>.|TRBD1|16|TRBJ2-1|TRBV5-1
CASRQGDPLSYNEQFF
TGCGCCAGCAGACAGGGGGACCCCCTCTCCTACAATGAGCAGTTCTTC
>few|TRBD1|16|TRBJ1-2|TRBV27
CASGGRDSRTNYGYTF
TGTGCCAGCGGCGGCCGGGACAGTAGGACTAACTATGGCTACACCTTC
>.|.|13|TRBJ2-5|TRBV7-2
CASSFAPAETQYF
TGTGCCAGCAGCTTTGCCCCGGCGGAGACCCAGTACTTC
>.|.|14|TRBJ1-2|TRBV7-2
CASSSAGGGYGYTF
TGTGCCAGCAGCTCCGCCGGGGGCGGGTATGGCTACACCTTC
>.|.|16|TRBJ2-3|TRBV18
CASFPGRGRETDTQYF
TGTGCCAGCTTCCCAGGGAGGGGGCGCGAGACAGATACGCAGTATTTT
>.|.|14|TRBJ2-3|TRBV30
CAWTRGQYTDTQYF
TGTGCCTGGACTCGCGGACAGTATACAGATACGCAGTATTTT
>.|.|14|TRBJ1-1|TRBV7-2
CASSLLLTRAEAFF
TGTGCCAGCAGCCTCCTCCTGACGAGGGCTGAAGCTTTCTTT
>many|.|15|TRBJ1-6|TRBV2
CARNSGASYNSPLHF
TGTGCCAGGAACTCGGGGGCCTCCTATAATTCACCCCTCCACTTT
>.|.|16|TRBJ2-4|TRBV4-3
CASSQERAQGIHIQYF
TGCGCCAGCAGCCAAGAAAGGGCCCAGGGGATTCACATTCAGTACTTC
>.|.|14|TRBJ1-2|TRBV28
CASSSDGSSRGYTF
TGTGCCAGCAGTTCGGACGGATCCTCTCGTGGCTACACCTTC
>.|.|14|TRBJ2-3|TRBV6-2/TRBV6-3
CASSSHLAADTQYF
TGTGCCAGCAGTTCCCACCTAGCCGCGGATACGCAGTATTTT
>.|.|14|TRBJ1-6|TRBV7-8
CASSLRGFNSPLHF
TGTGCCAGCAGTCTGAGAGGGTTTAATTCACCCCTCCACTTT
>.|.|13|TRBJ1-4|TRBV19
CASRESLDEKLFF
TGTGCCAGTCGAGAGAGTTTGGATGAAAAACTGTTTTTT
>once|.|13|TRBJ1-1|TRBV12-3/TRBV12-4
CARKKAGTNEAFF
TGTGCTCGGAAGAAAGCAGGGACCAATGAAGCTTTCTTT
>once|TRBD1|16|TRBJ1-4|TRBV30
CAWSVPRTGGNEKLFF
TGTGCCTGGAGTGTCCCCAGGACAGGGGGTAATGAAAAACTGTTTTTT
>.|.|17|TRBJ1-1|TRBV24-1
CATSDFGQGPENTEAFF
TGTGCCACCAGTGATTTCGGCCAGGGGCCTGAAAACACTGAAGCTTTCTTT
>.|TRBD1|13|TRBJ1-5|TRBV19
CATAGGGNQPQHF
TGTGCCACCGCAGGGGGAGGCAATCAGCCCCAGCATTTT
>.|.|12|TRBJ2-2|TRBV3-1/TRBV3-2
CASSPDFGELFF
TGTGCCAGCAGCCCCGATTTCGGGGAGCTGTTTTTT
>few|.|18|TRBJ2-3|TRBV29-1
CSVEDRWSARSSTDTQYF
TGCAGCGTTGAAGATAGGTGGTCCGCCAGGTCATCCACAGATACGCAGTATTTT
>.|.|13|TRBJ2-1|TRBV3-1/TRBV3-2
CASKRSTYNEQFF
TGTGCCAGCAAGAGGAGCACCTACAATGAGCAGTTCTTC
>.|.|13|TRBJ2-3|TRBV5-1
CASSQGLTDTQYF
TGCGCCAGCAGCCAGGGACTCACAGATACGCAGTATTTT
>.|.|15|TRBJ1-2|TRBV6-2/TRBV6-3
CASSYIQRGDYGYTF
TGTGCCAGCAGTTACATTCAGAGGGGCGACTATGGCTACACCTTC
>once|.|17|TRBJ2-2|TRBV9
CASTLLPGTSNTGELFF
TGTGCCAGCACCCTATTACCCGGGACGTCAAACACCGGGGAGCTGTTTTTT
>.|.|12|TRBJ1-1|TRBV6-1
CASSEQGTEAFF
TGTGCCAGCAGTGAACAGGGCACTGAAGCTTTCTTT
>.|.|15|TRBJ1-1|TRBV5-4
CASSLGGRENTEAFF
TGTGCCAGCAGCTTGGGGGGTCGGGAGAACACTGAAGCTTTCTTT
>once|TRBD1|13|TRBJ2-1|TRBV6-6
CASKGTVYNEQFF
TGTGCCAGCAAGGGGACAGTGTACAATGAGCAGTTCTTC
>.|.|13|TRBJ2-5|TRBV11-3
CASSGGPGETQYF
TGTGCCAGCAGCGGGGGGCCCGGAGAGACCCAGTACTTC
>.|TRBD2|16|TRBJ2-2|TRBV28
CASSPSGGANTGELFF
TGTGCCAGCAGTCCTAGCGGGGGAGCGAACACCGGGGAGCTGTTTTTT